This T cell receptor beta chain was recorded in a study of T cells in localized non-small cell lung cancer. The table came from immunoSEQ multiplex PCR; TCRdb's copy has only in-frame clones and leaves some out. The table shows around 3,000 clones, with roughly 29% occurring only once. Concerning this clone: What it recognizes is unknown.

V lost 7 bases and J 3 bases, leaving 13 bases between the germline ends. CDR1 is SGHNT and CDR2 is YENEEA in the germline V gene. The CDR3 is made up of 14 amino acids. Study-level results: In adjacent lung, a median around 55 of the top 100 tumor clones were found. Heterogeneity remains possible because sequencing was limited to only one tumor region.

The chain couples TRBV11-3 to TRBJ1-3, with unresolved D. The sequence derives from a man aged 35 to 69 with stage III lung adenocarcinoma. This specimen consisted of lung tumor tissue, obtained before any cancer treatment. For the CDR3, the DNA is TGTGCCAGCACCAGAGGCGGGCATGGAAACACCATATATTTT. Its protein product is CASTRGGHGNTIYF.